This T cell receptor (beta chain) was sequenced for a study of beta chain features in type 1 diabetes. Points from the study as a whole: Among patients with Type 1 diabetes, TCRB CDR3s were moderately but significantly shorter in every one of the four CD4+ subsets.

As every portion of the isolated RNA was reverse transcribed, the sequencing read expressed TCRB transcripts. Sequencing was performed with immunoSEQ multiplex PCR; in TCRdb, only in-frame clones are kept and a portion is missing. The sample records about 710,000 clones, around 15% being singletons. CDR1 and CDR2 from the germline V gene are SGHTA and FQGNSA. The CDR3 covers 13 residues. V lost 5 bases to trimming and J lost 9 bases; unmatched junction nucleotides: 4. About this clone: The target antigen is unknown.

The rearrangement links TRBV7-2 to TRBJ2-1, with TRBD1 identical over 10 bases. The source is a man between 18 and 29 years old with type 1 diabetes. Sequencing was performed on naive CD4+ T cells from blood. The CDR3 spells CASSRTGGSEQFF. In nucleotides, the CDR3 is TGTGCCAGCAGCAGGACAGGGGGTTCTGAGCAGTTCTTC.